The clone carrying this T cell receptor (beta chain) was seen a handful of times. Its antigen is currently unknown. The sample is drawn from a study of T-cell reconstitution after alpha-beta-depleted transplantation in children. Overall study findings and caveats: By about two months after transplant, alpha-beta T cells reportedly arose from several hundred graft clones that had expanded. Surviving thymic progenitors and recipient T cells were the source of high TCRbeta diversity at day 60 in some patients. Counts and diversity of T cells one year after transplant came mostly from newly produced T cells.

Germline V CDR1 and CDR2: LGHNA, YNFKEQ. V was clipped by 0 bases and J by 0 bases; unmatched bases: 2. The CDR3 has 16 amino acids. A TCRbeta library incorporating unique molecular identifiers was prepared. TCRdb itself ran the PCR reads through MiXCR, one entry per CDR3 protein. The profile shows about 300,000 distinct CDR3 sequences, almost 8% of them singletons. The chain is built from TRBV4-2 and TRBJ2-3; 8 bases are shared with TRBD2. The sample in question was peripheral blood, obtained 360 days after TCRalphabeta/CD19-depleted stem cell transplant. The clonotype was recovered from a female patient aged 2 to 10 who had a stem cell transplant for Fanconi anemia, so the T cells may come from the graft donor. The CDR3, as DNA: TGTGCCAGCAGCCAAGAGGGACTAGGAAGCACAGATACGCAGTATTTT. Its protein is CASSQEGLGSTDTQYF.